The rows below give T cell receptor beta chains drawn from one sample of a study of blood T cell repertoires in COVID-19. Here immunoSEQ multiplex PCR was the method, and the copy in TCRdb shows in-frame clones only, minus some. The table shows under 50,000 clones, with roughly 88% occurring only once. The sequenced material came from peripheral blood. All receptors come from a woman in her thirties or forties with acute or convalescent COVID-19. CDR3s include the opening cysteine and the closing phenylalanine or tryptophan. D genes are given only for firm matches. The listing skips clone size in some rows; elsewhere it reads once, few, many or a size class.

.	TRBV14	TRBJ2-1	.	CASSQGGGISYNEQFF	TGTGCCAGCAGCCAAGGTGGAGGGATCTCCTACAATGAGCAGTTCTTC
.	TRBV12-3/TRBV12-4	TRBJ1-2	.	CASSLGSEGYTF	TGTGCCAGCAGTTTAGGAAGCGAGGGCTACACCTTC
.	TRBV18	TRBJ1-2	.	CASSPSREGGYTF	TGTGCCAGCTCCCCATCCCGGGAGGGTGGCTACACCTTC
once	TRBV3-1/TRBV3-2	TRBJ1-2	.	CASSQGPSYGYTF	TGTGCCAGCAGCCAAGGTCCGAGCTATGGCTACACCTTC
.	TRBV4-1	TRBJ1-1	.	CASSLGQTMNTEAFF	TGCGCCAGCAGCCTTGGTCAGACTATGAACACTGAAGCTTTCTTT
.	TRBV5-1	TRBJ2-3	.	CASSPGRGGADTQYF	TGCGCCAGCAGCCCCGGACGAGGGGGGGCAGATACGCAGTATTTT
.	TRBV9	TRBJ2-7	.	CASSVAPVNYEQYF	TGTGCCAGCAGCGTAGCGCCAGTTAATTACGAGCAGTACTTC
.	TRBV7-8	TRBJ1-6	.	CASSPRTEGNSPLHF	TGTGCCAGCAGCCCAAGGACGGAGGGGAATTCACCCCTCCACTTT
.	TRBV24-1	TRBJ2-3	.	CAPLPFGVMRTDTQYF	TGTGCCCCCCTTCCATTCGGGGTCATGCGCACAGATACGCAGTATTTT
once	TRBV28	TRBJ1-4	.	CASSWGLRNEKLFF	TGTGCCAGCAGCTGGGGCCTACGTAATGAAAAACTGTTTTTT
.	TRBV7-3	TRBJ1-1	.	CASGEGAKTTEAFF	TGTGCCAGCGGAGAAGGGGCAAAAACCACTGAAGCTTTCTTT